This TCR beta chain was sequenced for a study of spatial heterogeneity in lung cancer. The germline CDR1 and CDR2 sequences are MGHRA and YSYEKL. V was cut by 4 bases and J by 3 bases, with 3 bases left in between. This CDR3 is 11 amino acids long. This clonotype showed up many times. TCRdb re-analysed the 5' RACE reads in MiXCR, keeping a single row per CDR3 protein. Among a few thousand distinct CDR3 sequences listed, 7% to 9% were seen once. Time point given: sample taken at primary tumor resection. Unsorted tumor, nontumor lung tissue or cryopreserved PBMC supplied the whole RNA. This TCR was sampled from a male donor with early-stage non-small cell lung cancer. J is TRBJ2-5 and V is TRBV4-1; D call uncertain. This sample comprised normal lung tissue next to the tumor, obtained at surgery. CDR3 loop: CASSREETQYF. Here the CDR3 DNA reads TGCGCCAGCAGCCGAGAAGAGACCCAGTACTTC.